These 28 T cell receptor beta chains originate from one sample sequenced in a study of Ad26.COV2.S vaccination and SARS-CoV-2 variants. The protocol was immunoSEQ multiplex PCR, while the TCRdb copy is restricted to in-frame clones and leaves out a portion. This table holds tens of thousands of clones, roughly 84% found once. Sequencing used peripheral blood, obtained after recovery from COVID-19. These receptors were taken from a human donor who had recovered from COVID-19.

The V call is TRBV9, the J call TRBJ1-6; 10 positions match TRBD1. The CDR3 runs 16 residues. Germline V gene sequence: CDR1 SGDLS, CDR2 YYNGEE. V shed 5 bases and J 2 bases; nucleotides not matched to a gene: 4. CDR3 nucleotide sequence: TGTGCCAGCAGGGAGGGGACAGGGGCCTATAATTCACCCCTCCACTTT. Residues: CASREGTGAYNSPLHF.

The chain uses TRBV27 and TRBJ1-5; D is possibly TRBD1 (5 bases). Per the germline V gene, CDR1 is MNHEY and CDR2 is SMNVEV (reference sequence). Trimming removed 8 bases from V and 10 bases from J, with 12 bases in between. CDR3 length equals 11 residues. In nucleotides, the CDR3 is TGTGCCAGCGCTGTGGGGGTACCCCAGCATTTT. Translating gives CASAVGVPQHF.

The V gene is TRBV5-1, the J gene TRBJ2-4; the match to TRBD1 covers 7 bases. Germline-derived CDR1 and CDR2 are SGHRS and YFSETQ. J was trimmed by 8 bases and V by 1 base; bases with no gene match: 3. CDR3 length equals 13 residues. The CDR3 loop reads CASSLNRGDIQYF. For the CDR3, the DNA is TGCGCCAGCAGCTTGAACAGGGGAGACATTCAGTACTTC.

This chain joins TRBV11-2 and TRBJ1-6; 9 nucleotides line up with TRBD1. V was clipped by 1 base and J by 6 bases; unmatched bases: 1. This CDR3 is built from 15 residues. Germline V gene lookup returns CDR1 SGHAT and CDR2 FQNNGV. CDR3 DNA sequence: TGTGCCAGCAGCTTAGGGACAGGGGTTAATTCACCCCTCCACTTT. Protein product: CASSLGTGVNSPLHF.

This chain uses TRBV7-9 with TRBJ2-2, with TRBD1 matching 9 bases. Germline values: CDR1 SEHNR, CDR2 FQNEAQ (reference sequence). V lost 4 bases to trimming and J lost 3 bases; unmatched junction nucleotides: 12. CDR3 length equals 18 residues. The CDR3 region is CASSSPTGGASDTGELFF. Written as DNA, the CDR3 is TGTGCCAGCAGCTCTCCTACAGGGGGCGCGAGTGACACCGGGGAGCTGTTTTTT. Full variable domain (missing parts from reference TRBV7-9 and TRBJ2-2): DTGVSQNPRHKITKRGQNVTFRCDPISEHNRLYWYRQTLGQGPEFLTYFQNEAQLEKSRLLSDRFSAERPKGSFSTLEIQRTEQGDSAMYLCASSSPTGGASDTGELFFGEGSRLTVL.

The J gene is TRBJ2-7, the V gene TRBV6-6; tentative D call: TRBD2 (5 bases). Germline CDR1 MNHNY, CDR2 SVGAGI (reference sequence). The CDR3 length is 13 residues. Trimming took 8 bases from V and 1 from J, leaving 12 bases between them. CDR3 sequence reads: CASGSRDSYEQYV. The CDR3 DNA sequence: TGTGCCAGCGGATCACGGGATTCCTACGAGCAGTACGTC.

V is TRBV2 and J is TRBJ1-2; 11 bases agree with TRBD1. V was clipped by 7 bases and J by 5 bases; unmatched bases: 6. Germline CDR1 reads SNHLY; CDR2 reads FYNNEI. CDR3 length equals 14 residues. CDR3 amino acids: CASTRTGGGYGYTF. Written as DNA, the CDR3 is TGTGCCAGCACTAGGACAGGGGGCGGATATGGCTACACCTTC. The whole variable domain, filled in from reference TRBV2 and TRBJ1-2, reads EPEVTQTPSHQVTQMGQEVILRCVPISNHLYFYWYRQILGQKVEFLVSFYNNEISEKSEIFDDQFSVERPDGSNFTLKIRSTKLEDSAMYFCASTRTGGGYGYTFGSGTRLTVV.

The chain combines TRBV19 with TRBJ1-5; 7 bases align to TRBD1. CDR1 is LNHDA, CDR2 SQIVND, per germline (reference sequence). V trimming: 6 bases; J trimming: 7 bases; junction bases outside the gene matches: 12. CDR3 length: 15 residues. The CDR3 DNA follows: TGTGCCAGTAGGGGGCGAACAGGGGAGTGGCAGCCCCAGCATTTT. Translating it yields CASRGRTGEWQPQHF.

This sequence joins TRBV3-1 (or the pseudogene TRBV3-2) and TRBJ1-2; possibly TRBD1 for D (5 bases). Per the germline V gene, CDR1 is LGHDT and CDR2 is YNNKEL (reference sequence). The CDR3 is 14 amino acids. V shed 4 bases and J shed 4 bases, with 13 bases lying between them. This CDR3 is CASSPRVGGYGYTF. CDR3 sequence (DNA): TGTGCCAGCAGCCCTAGGGTGGGGGGCTATGGCTACACCTTC.

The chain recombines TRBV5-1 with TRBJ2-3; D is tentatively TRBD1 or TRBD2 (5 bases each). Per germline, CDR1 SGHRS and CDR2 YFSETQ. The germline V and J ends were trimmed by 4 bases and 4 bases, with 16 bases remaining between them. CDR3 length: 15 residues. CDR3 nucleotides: TGCGCCAGCAGCCTCGGGGCAGCCGACTCAGATACGCAGTATTTT. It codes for CASSLGAADSDTQYF.

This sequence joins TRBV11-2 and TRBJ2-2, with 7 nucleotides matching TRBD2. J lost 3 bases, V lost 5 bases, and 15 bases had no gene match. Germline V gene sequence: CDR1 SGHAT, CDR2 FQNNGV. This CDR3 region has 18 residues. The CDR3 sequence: CASSRRRGRLADTGELFF. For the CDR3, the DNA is TGTGCCAGCAGCCGACGTCGCGGGAGATTAGCGGACACCGGGGAGCTGTTTTTT.

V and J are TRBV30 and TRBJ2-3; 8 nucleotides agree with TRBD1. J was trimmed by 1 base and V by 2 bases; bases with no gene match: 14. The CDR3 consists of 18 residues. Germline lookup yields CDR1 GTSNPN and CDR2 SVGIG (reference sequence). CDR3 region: CAWSRGRQGLAGTDTQYF. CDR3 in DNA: TGTGCCTGGAGTCGGGGCCGACAGGGGTTGGCGGGCACAGATACGCAGTATTTT.

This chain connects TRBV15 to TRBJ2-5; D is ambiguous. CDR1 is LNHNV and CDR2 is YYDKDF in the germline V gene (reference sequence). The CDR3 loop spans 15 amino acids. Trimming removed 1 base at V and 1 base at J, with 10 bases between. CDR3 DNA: TGTGCCACCAGCAGAGCGGGCATCGGCCAAGAGACCCAGTACTTC. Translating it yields CATSRAGIGQETQYF. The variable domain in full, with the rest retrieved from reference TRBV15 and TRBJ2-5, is DAMVIQNPRYQVTQFGKPVTLSCSQTLNHNVMYWYQQKSSQAPKLLFHYYDKDFNNEADTPDNFQSRRPNTSFCFLDIRSPGLGDTAMYLCATSRAGIGQETQYFGPGTRLLVL.

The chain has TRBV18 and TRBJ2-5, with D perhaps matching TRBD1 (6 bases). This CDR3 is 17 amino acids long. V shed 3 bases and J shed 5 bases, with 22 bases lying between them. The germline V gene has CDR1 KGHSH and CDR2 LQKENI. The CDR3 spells CASSPMPGVLVTETQYF. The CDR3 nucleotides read TGTGCCAGCTCACCTATGCCAGGGGTTCTTGTTACGGAGACCCAGTACTTC.

The CDR3 sequence is CASSLQSGDTEAFF. CDR3 sequence (DNA): TGTGCCAGCAGCCTACAATCTGGTGACACTGAAGCTTTCTTT. This sequence joins TRBV7-9 and TRBJ1-1; no clear D gene. The CDR3 runs to 14 residues. CDR1 is SEHNR, CDR2 FQNEAQ, per germline (reference sequence). V lost 5 bases to trimming and J lost 3 bases, with 13 bases between them.

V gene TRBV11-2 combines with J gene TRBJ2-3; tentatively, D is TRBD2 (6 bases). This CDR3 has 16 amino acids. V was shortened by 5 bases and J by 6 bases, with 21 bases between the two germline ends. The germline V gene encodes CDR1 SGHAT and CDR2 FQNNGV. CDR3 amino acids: CASSPLRTPGGDTQYF. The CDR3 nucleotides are TGTGCCAGCAGCCCCCTCCGGACTCCAGGAGGGGATACGCAGTATTTT.

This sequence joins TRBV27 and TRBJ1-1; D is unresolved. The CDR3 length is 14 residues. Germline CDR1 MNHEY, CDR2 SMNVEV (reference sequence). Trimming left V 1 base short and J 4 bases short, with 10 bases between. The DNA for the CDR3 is TGTGCCAGCAGTTTATTTAAAGGTGGCACTGAAGCTTTCTTT. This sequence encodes CASSLFKGGTEAFF.

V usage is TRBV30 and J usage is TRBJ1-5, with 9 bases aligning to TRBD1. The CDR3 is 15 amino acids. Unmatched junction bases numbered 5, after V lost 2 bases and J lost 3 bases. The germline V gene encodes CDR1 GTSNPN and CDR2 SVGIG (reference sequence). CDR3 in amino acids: CAWSPGQGLNQPQHF. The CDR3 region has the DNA TGTGCCTGGAGTCCGGGACAGGGACTCAATCAGCCCCAGCATTTT.

CDR3 protein: CASSLMGAVNTEAFF. The DNA for the CDR3 is TGTGCCAGCAGCTTAATGGGGGCCGTGAACACTGAAGCTTTCTTT. The V gene is TRBV7-2, the J gene TRBJ1-1, with D possibly being TRBD1 (6 bases). This CDR3 region has 15 residues. Germline V gives CDR1 SGHTA, CDR2 FQGNSA. The V end lost 2 bases, the J end lost 0 bases, and 10 bases lay between the germline ends.

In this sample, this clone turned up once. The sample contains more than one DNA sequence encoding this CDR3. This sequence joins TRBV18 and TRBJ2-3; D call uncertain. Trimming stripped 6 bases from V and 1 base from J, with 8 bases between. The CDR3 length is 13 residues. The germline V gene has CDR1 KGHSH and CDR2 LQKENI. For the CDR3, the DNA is TGTGCCAGCTCCCCAGGAGGCACAGATACGCAGTATTTT. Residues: CASSPGGTDTQYF.

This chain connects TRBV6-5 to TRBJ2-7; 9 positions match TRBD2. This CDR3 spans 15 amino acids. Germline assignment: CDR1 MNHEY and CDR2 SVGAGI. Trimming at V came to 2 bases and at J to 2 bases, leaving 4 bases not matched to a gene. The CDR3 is CASSYRRGGAYEQYF. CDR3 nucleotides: TGTGCCAGCAGTTACCGGCGGGGGGGGGCCTACGAGCAGTACTTC.

CDR3 DNA: TGTGCCAGCAGCTTAGCGCGTCCTGGACAGGGGGCGTATAGCAATCAGCCCCAGCATTTT. Amino acid sequence: CASSLARPGQGAYSNQPQHF. V and J are TRBV7-8 and TRBJ1-5; TRBD1 matches at 11 bases. Germline-derived CDR1 and CDR2 are SGHVS and FQNEAQ. J gave up 0 bases and V 0 bases, and 10 bases lay outside the gene matches. This CDR3 has 20 amino acids.

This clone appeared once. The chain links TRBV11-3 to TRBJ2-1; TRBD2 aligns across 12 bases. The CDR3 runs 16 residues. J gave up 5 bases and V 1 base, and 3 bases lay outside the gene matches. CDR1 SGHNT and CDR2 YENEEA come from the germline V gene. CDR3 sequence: CASSLGRLAGDNEQFF. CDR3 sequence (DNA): TGTGCCAGCAGCTTAGGGAGACTAGCGGGAGACAATGAGCAGTTCTTC.

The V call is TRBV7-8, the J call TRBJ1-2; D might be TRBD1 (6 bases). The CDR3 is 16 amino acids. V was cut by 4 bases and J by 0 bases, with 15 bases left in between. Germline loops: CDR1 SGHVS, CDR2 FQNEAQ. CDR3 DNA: TGTGCCAGCAGCTCGCAGGGGCTGACCTCTAACTATGGCTACACCTTC. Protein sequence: CASSSQGLTSNYGYTF. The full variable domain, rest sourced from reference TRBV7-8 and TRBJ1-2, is GAGVSQSPRYKVAKRGQDVALRCDPISGHVSLFWYQQALGQGPEFLTYFQNEAQLDKSGLPSDRFFAERPEGSVSTLKIQRTQQEDSAVYLCASSSQGLTSNYGYTFGSGTRLTVV.

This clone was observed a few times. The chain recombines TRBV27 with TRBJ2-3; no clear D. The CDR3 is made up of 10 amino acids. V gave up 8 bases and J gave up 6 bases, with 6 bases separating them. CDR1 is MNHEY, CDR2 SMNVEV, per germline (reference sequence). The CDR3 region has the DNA TGTGCCAGCGGTCGGGATACGCAGTATTTT. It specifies CASGRDTQYF.

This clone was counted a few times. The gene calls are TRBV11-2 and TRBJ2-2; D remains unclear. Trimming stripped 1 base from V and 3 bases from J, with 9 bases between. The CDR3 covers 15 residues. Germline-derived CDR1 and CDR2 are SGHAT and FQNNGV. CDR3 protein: CASSLGAAYTGELFF. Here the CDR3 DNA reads TGTGCCAGCAGCTTAGGGGCTGCCTACACCGGGGAGCTGTTTTTT.

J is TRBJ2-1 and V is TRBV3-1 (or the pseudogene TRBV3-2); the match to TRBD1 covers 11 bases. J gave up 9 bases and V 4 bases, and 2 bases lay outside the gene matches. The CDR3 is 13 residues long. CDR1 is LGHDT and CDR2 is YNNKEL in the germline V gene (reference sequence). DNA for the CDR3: TGTGCCAGCAGCCTAGGGACAGGGGGTGAGCAGTTCTTC. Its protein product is CASSLGTGGEQFF.

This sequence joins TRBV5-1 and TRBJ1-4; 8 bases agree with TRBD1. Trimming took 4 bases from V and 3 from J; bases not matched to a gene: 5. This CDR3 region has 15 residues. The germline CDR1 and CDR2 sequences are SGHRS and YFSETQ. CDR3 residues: CASSGTGGANEKLFF. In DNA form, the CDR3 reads TGCGCCAGCAGCGGAACAGGGGGGGCTAATGAAAAACTGTTTTTT. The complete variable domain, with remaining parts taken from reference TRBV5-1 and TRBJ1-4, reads KAGVTQTPRYLIKTRGQQVTLSCSPISGHRSVSWYQQTPGQGLQFLFEYFSETQRNKGNFPGRFSGRQFSNSRSEMNVSTLELGDSALYLCASSGTGGANEKLFFGSGTQLSVL.